This T cell receptor beta chain was profiled in a study of technical replicates of blood from a handful of donors. Assay used: immunoSEQ multiplex PCR; TCRdb lists only in-frame clones, some missing. This table has 55,000 to 80,000 clones, just under 90% appearing once. J lost 0 bases, V lost 10 bases, and 8 bases had no gene match. Germline CDR1 reads MRHNA; CDR2 reads SNTAGT. The CDR3 extends over 14 amino acids. Sequenced sample: PBMCs. This TCR came from a human donor in good health. Some clones in this sample may be carry-over from other donors' samples. V and J are TRBV6-4 and TRBJ2-7; 8 nucleotides align to TRBD2. The CDR3, as DNA: TGTGCCAACTATAGCGGGACTAGCTCCTACGAGCAGTACTTC. The encoded protein is CANYSGTSSYEQYF.